The 11 T cell receptor beta chains below come from one sample, sequenced in a study of blood T cell repertoires in COVID-19. Profiling relied on immunoSEQ multiplex PCR, and the TCRdb table lists in-frame clones only, not all of them. The sample lists 200,000 or so clones, 70% to 90% seen once, with 6% to 7.5% in the top ten. The source material was PBMCs or T cells enriched from blood (not recorded which). The origin of the receptors is a woman aged 40 to 50 with acute COVID-19.

The V and J genes are TRBV19 and TRBJ2-5; D is unclear. The germline V and J ends were trimmed by 5 bases and 3 bases, with 13 bases remaining between them. This CDR3 has 14 residues. Germline CDR1 and CDR2: LNHDA and SQIVND (reference sequence). In DNA, the CDR3 is TGTGCCAGTAGTCAGACGGAGAGAAAAGAGACCCAGTACTTC. It yields the protein CASSQTERKETQYF.

The chain employs TRBV19 and TRBJ1-2; D remains unclear. V lost 7 bases, J lost 0 bases, and 12 bases lay in between. The CDR3 contains 14 residues. Germline V gives CDR1 LNHDA, CDR2 SQIVND (reference sequence). CDR3 nucleotide sequence: TGTGCCAGTAACCACGCGGGGTCTAACTATGGCTACACCTTC. It specifies CASNHAGSNYGYTF.

CDR3 sequence: CASNPGQGAGYTF. DNA for the CDR3: TGTGCCAGCAACCCGGGACAGGGGGCGGGCTACACCTTC. The V and J genes are TRBV9 and TRBJ1-2; TRBD1 agrees at 12 bases. The length of the CDR3 is 13 residues. Germline CDR1 is SGDLS and CDR2 is YYNGEE. The junction had 5 bases not matched to a gene; V was cut back by 6 bases and J by 8 bases.

This clone was detected ten times or more. This chain uses TRBV5-4 with TRBJ2-7; D might be TRBD1 (6 bases). V gave up 4 bases and J gave up 4 bases, with 21 bases separating them. The CDR3 length is 16 residues. The V gene's germline CDR1 is SGHNT and CDR2 YYREEE (reference sequence). The CDR3 reads CASSSDRPGHLYEQYF. Here the CDR3 DNA reads TGTGCCAGCAGCAGCGATCGACCGGGACACCTATACGAGCAGTACTTC.

The chain couples TRBV24-1 to TRBJ2-1; 7 bases fit TRBD1. V was pared by 2 bases and J by 5 bases, with 5 bases of the junction left unmatched. This CDR3 has 15 residues. Germline assignment: CDR1 KGHDR and CDR2 SFDVKD. In nucleotides, the CDR3 is TGTGCCACCAGTGATTGGGGACAGTTAGACAATGAGCAGTTCTTC. Translation gives CATSDWGQLDNEQFF.

This sequence joins TRBV30 and TRBJ2-5; a possible D gene is TRBD2 (6 bases). Germline loops: CDR1 GTSNPN, CDR2 SVGIG (reference sequence). Trimming shortened V by 1 base and J by 5 bases, and 20 bases separated the two germline ends. This CDR3 comprises 16 residues. In nucleotides, the CDR3 is TGTGCCTGGAGTGCGGGGAGCGGAGGGCCGCGGGAGACCCAGTACTTC. Its protein is CAWSAGSGGPRETQYF.

The rearrangement joins TRBV5-1 to TRBJ2-7; TRBD1 aligns across 10 bases. Unmatched junction bases numbered 6, after V lost 4 bases and J lost 5 bases. The CDR3 has 14 amino acids. CDR1 and CDR2 (germline): SGHRS, YFSETQ. Here the CDR3 reads CASSLRDRGNEQYF. The CDR3 DNA reads as TGCGCCAGCAGCCTCCGGGACAGGGGTAACGAGCAGTACTTC.

J is TRBJ1-2 and V is TRBV6-5, with 8 nucleotides matching TRBD1. The CDR3 length is 13 residues. After removal of 6 bases from V and 8 bases from J, the junction contained 8 bases not matched to a gene. Germline assignment: CDR1 MNHEY and CDR2 SVGAGI. The CDR3 loop reads CASSLDRGGGYTF. The CDR3 nucleotides are TGTGCCAGCAGCCTCGACAGGGGAGGAGGCTACACCTTC.

The rearrangement links TRBV6-5 to TRBJ1-2, with a weak D call TRBD1 (5 bases). V was cut by 8 bases and J by 7 bases, with 11 bases left in between. Looked up from germline, CDR1 is MNHEY and CDR2 is SVGAGI. The CDR3 runs to 11 residues. The CDR3 protein is CASRSGAGYTF. The CDR3 DNA reads as TGTGCCAGCCGGAGTGGGGCTGGCTACACCTTC.

The chain links TRBV9 to TRBJ2-2; 12 nucleotides align to TRBD2. This CDR3 is 18 amino acids long. The germline CDR1 and CDR2 sequences are SGDLS and YYNGEE. Trimming at V came to 2 bases and at J to 6 bases, leaving 11 bases not matched to a gene. The CDR3 is CASSVSRLAGDYSGELFF. CDR3 nucleotide sequence: TGTGCCAGCAGCGTTTCACGACTAGCGGGAGATTATTCCGGGGAGCTGTTTTTT.

The J gene is TRBJ2-3, the V gene TRBV11-3; 8 nucleotides agree with TRBD1. The CDR3 is 15 amino acids. CDR1 and CDR2 (germline): SGHNT, YENEEA. The V segment lost 5 bases and the J segment 5 bases; nucleotides outside the gene matches: 9. CDR3 bases: TGTGCCAGCAGCCCGGGACAGGCGTTTGTAGATACGCAGTATTTT. Translation: CASSPGQAFVDTQYF.